The present entry profiles one TCR beta chain with its context. Its specificity is not known. The V gene's germline CDR1 is ENHRY and CDR2 SYGVKD. This CDR3 is built from 12 residues. The germline V and J ends were trimmed by 9 bases and 3 bases, with 11 bases remaining between them. This sample was taken from a study of cytomegalovirus exposure and HLA in healthy donors. Overall study results and limits: With later analysis, a missense DCLRE1C variant became linked to TCR beta V- and J-gene trimming.

PCR primers comprised 60 Vbeta and 13 Jbeta primers. TCRdb's copy holds only in-frame clones and misses some; the assay was immunoSEQ multiplex PCR. Found here are some 190,000 clones, roughly 88% of them singletons; the top ten hold 0.95% to 1.5%. V and J are TRBV10-3 and TRBJ2-5; D not resolved. The sequenced sample consisted of PBMCs. The TCR sequence derives from a boy aged 2 to 10 in good health and CMV-seronegative. CDR3 nucleotides: TGTGCCATTGGCTTGCTGGAAGAGACCCAGTACTTC. Translation: CAIGLLEETQYF.